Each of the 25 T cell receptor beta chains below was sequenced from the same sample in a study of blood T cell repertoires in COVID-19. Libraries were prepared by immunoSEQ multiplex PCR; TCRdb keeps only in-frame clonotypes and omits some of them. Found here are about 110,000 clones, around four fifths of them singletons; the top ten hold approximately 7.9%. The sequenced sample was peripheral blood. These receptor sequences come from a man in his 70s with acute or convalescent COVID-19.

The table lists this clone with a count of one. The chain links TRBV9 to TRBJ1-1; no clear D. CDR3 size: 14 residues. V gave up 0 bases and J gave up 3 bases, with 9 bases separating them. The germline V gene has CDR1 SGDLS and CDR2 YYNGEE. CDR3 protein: CASSVEPGHTEAFF. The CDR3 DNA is TGTGCCAGCAGCGTAGAACCAGGCCACACTGAAGCTTTCTTT.

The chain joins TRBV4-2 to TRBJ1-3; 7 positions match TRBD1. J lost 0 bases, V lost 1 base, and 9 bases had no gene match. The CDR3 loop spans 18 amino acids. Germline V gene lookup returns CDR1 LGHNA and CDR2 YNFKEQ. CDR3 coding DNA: TGTGCCAGCAGCCAAGGATCCCCGGGACAGAGCTCTGGAAACACCATATATTTT. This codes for CASSQGSPGQSSGNTIYF.

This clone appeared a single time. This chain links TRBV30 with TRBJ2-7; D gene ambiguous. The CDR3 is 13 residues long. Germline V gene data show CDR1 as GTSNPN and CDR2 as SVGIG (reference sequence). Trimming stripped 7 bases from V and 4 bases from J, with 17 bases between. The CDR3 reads CAFTIQPRYEQYF. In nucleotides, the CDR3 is TGTGCCTTTACAATCCAACCCCGATACGAGCAGTACTTC.

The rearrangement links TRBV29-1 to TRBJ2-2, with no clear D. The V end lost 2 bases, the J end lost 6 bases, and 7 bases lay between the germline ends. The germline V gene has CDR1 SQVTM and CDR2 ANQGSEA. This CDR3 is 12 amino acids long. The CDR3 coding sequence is TGCAGCGTTGAACCAGTCTCCGGGGAGCTGTTTTTT. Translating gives CSVEPVSGELFF.

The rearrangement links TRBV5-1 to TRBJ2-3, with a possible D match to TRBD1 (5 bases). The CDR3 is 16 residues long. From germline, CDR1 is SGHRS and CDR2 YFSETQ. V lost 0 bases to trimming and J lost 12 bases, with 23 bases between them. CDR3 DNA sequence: TGCGCCAGCAGCTTGGTGGCTGGCAGGGAAGAAGTAGGCCAGTATTTT. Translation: CASSLVAGREEVGQYF.

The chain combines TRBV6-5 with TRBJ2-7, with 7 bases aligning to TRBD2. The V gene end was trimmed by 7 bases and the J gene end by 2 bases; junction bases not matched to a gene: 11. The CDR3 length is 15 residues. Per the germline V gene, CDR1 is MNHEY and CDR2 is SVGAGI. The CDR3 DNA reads TGTGCCAGCACTCCTTGGGGGGGTCGGACCTACGAGCAGTACTTC. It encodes CASTPWGGRTYEQYF.

The CDR3: CAWSLGSYNEQFF. CDR3 sequence (DNA): TGTGCCTGGAGTCTAGGTTCCTACAATGAGCAGTTCTTC. The chain has TRBV30 and TRBJ2-1; unclear D gene. The CDR3 is 13 amino acids. The germline V and J ends were trimmed by 2 bases and 1 base, with 6 bases remaining between them. The germline V gene encodes CDR1 GTSNPN and CDR2 SVGIG (reference sequence).

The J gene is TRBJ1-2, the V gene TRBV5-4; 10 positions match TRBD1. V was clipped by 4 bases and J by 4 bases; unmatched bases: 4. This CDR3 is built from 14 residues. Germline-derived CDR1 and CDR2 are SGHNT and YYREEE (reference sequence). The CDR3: CASSDWTGGYGYTF. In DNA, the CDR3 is TGTGCCAGCAGCGACTGGACAGGGGGCTATGGCTACACCTTC.

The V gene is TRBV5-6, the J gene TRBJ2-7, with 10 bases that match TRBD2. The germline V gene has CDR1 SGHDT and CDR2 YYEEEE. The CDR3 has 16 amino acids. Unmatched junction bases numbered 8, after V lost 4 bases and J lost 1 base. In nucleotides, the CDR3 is TGTGCCAGCAGCCGATATAGCGGGGGGCTATCCTACGAGCAGTACTTC. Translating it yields CASSRYSGGLSYEQYF.

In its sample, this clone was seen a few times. CDR3 sequence: CASSLLGGNTIYF. The DNA of the CDR3 is TGTGCCAGCAGTTTACTAGGCGGAAACACCATATATTTT. V is TRBV12-3 or TRBV12-4 and J is TRBJ1-3, with D uncertain. This CDR3 is 13 amino acids long. Trimming took 2 bases from V and 4 from J, leaving 6 bases between them.

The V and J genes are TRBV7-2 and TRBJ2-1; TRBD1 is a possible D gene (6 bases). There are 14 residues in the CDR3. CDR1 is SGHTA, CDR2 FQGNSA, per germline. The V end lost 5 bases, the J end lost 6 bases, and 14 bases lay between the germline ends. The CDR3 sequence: CASSKDRVGNEQFF. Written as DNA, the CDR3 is TGTGCCAGCAGCAAGGACAGAGTAGGCAATGAGCAGTTCTTC. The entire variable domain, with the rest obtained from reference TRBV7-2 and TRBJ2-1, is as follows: GAGVSQSPSNKVTEKGKDVELRCDPISGHTALYWYRQSLGQGLEFLIYFQGNSAPDKSGLPSDRFSAERTGGSVSTLTIQRTQQEDSAVYLCASSKDRVGNEQFFGPGTRLTVL.

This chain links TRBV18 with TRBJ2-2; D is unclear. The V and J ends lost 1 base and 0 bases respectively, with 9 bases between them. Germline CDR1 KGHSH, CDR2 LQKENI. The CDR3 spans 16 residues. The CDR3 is CASSPRALANTGELFF. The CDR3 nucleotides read TGTGCCAGCTCACCACGGGCCCTCGCGAACACCGGGGAGCTGTTTTTT. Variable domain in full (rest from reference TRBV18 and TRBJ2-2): NAGVMQNPRHLVRRRGQEARLRCSPMKGHSHVYWYRQLPEEGLKFMVYLQKENIIDESGMPKERFSAEFPKEGPSILRIQQVVRGDSAAYFCASSPRALANTGELFFGEGSRLTVL.

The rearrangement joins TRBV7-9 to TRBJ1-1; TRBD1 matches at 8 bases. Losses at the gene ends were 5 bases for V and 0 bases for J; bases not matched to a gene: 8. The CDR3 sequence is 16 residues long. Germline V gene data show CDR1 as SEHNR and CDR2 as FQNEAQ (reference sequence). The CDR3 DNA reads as TGTGCCAGCAGCCCATTCTGGACAGGGCTGAACACTGAAGCTTTCTTT. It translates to CASSPFWTGLNTEAFF.

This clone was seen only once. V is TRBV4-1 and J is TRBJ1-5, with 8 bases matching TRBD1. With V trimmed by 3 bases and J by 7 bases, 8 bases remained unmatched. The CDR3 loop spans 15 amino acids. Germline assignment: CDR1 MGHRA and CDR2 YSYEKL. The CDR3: CASSQDRVAGQPQHF. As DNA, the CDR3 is TGCGCCAGCAGCCAGGACAGGGTGGCGGGACAGCCCCAGCATTTT.

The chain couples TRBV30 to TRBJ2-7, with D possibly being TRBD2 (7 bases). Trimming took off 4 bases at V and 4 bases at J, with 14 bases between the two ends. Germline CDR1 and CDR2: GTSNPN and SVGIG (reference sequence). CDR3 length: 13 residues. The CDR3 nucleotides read TGTGCCTGGACCCGGGGGGCACGGTACGAGCAGTACTTC. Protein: CAWTRGARYEQYF.

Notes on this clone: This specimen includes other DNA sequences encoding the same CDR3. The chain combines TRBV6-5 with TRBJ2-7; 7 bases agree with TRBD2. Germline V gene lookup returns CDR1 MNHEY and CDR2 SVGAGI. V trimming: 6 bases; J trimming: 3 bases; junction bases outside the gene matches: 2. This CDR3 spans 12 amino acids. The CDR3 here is CASSRTSYEQYF. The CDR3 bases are TGTGCCAGCAGCAGGACTAGCTACGAGCAGTACTTC.

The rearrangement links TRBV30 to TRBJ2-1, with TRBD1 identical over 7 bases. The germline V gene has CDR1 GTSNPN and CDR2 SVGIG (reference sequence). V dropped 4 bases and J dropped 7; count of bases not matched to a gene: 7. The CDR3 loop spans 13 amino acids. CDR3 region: CAWTPLRGNEQFF. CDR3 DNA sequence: TGTGCCTGGACCCCTCTCAGGGGGAATGAGCAGTTCTTC.

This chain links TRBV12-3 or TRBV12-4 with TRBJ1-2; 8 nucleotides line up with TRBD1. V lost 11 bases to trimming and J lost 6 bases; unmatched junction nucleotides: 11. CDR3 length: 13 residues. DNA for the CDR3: TGTGCCGGACGAAGGACAGGGAATAATGGCTACACCTTC. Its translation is CAGRRTGNNGYTF.

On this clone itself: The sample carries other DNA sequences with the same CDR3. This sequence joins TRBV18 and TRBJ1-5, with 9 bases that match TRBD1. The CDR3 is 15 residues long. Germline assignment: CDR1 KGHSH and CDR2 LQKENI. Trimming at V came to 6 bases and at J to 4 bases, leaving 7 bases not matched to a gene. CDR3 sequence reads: CASSPGQGRNQPQHF. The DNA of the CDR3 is TGTGCCAGCTCCCCGGGACAGGGAAGAAATCAGCCCCAGCATTTT.

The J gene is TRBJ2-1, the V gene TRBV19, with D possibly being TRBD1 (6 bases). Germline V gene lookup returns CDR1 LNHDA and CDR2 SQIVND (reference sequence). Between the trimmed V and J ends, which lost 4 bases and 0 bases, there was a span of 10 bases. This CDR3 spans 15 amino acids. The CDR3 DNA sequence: TGTGCCAGTAGTACCAACAGGGTCTCCTACAATGAGCAGTTCTTC. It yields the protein CASSTNRVSYNEQFF.

The CDR3 region has the DNA TGTGCCAGCAGCCAACAGGAACGGGGGTCCCAGTACTTC. This codes for CASSQQERGSQYF. The chain couples TRBV7-9 to TRBJ2-5; D possibly corresponds to TRBD2 (6 bases). V shed 5 bases and J shed 9 bases, with 16 bases lying between them. Looked up from germline, CDR1 is SEHNR and CDR2 is FQNEAQ (reference sequence). CDR3 length: 13 amino acids.

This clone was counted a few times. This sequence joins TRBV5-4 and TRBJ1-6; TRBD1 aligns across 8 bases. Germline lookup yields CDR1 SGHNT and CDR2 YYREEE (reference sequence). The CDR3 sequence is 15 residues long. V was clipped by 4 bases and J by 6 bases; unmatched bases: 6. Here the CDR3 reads CASSRAQGGNSPLHF. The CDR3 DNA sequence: TGTGCCAGCAGCCGGGCACAGGGGGGTAATTCACCCCTCCACTTT.

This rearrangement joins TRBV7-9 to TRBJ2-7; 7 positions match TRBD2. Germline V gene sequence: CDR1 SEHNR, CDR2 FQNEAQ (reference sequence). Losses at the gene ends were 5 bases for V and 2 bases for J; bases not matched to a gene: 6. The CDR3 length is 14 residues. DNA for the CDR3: TGTGCCAGCAGCCTTTTGGGAGGGACCTACGAGCAGTACTTC. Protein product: CASSLLGGTYEQYF.

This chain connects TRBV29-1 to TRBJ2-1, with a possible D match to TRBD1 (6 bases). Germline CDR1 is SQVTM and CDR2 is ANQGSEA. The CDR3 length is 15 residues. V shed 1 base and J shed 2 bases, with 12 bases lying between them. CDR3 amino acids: CSVEGGQGTYNEQFF. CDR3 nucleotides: TGCAGCGTTGAAGGGGGGCAGGGAACCTACAATGAGCAGTTCTTC.

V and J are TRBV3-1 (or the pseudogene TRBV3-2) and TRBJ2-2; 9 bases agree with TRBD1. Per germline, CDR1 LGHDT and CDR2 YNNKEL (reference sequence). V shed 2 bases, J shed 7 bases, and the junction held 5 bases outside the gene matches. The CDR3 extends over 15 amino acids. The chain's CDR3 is CASSQLTGGGGELFF. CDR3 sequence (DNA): TGTGCCAGCAGCCAATTGACAGGGGGTGGCGGGGAGCTGTTTTTT.